The entry below gives a single T cell receptor beta chain sequence along with its context. This sample is drawn from a study of blood T cell repertoires in COVID-19. Across the whole study: Nucleic acid was either cDNA or gDNA, and it came from T cells, B-cell-depleted T cells, or PBMCs.

Trimming removed 0 bases at V and 2 bases at J, with 5 bases between. Germline CDR1 reads LNHDA; CDR2 reads SQIVND (reference sequence). The CDR3 loop spans 14 amino acids. Sequenced by immunoSEQ multiplex PCR; TCRdb stores in-frame clones only, minus some. The sample carries about 350,000 clones, about nine tenths recorded once. Participants, about 18 to 89 years old, spanned about two dozen US areas. Participants' own reports of clinical history determined their cohort assignment. This TCR was sampled from a woman aged 30 to 39 who had been exposed to COVID-19. The sequenced sample consisted of PBMCs or T cells enriched from blood (not recorded which). V usage is TRBV19 and J usage is TRBJ2-1, with D uncertain. The CDR3 bases are TGTGCCAGTAGTATAGAGGCAGCCTACAATGAGCAGTTCTTC. Translated, it gives CASSIEAAYNEQFF.